Following are 23 T cell receptor beta chains from one sample sequenced in a study of blood T cell repertoires in COVID-19. The repertoire was sequenced with immunoSEQ multiplex PCR; TCRdb's copy has only in-frame clones and lacks some. The repertoire holds around 100,000 clones, with 70% to 90% as singletons. The sample consisted of PBMCs or T cells enriched from blood (not recorded which). The receptors shown here come from a woman aged 50 to 60 who had recovered from COVID-19.

CDR3 sequence (DNA): TGTGCCAGCAGCTTGCGGGACATCGGTTTCAACGAGCAGTACTTC. It encodes CASSLRDIGFNEQYF. This sequence joins TRBV5-8 and TRBJ2-7, with D possibly TRBD1 on 6 matching bases. The CDR3 consists of 15 residues. V was trimmed by 1 base and J by 5 bases, leaving 16 bases between them. Germline CDR1 is SGHTS and CDR2 is YDEGEE.

This clone came up once. This chain uses TRBV9 with TRBJ1-2, with D perhaps TRBD1 (5 bases). The CDR3 is 14 amino acids. The V gene lost 0 bases and the J gene lost 8 bases, with 14 bases spanning the gap. Germline CDR1 and CDR2: SGDLS and YYNGEE. This chain's CDR3 is CASSVGAGMAGYTF. The DNA for the CDR3 is TGTGCCAGCAGCGTAGGGGCAGGGATGGCGGGCTACACCTTC.

This sequence joins TRBV11-2 and TRBJ2-7; 8 nucleotides line up with TRBD1. The V segment lost 3 bases and the J segment 5 bases; nucleotides outside the gene matches: 6. The CDR3 sequence is 14 residues long. Germline assignment: CDR1 SGHAT and CDR2 FQNNGV. CDR3 DNA: TGTGCCAGCAGCTTCCGACAGGGGTTCGACGAGCAGTACTTC. As protein: CASSFRQGFDEQYF.

This chain joins TRBV28 and TRBJ1-1, with D possibly being TRBD1 (6 bases). V lost 1 base, J lost 2 bases, and 17 bases lay in between. The CDR3 extends over 17 amino acids. Looked up from germline, CDR1 is MDHEN and CDR2 is SYDVKM. The CDR3 reads CASSLSHRGQLNTEAFF. As DNA, the CDR3 is TGTGCCAGCAGTTTATCTCATAGGGGACAACTAAACACTGAAGCTTTCTTT.

The sample holds one count of this clone. The J gene is TRBJ2-1, the V gene TRBV14, with D perhaps TRBD2 (7 bases). With 4 bases removed from V and 7 bases from J, the gap between germline ends came to 17 bases. The length of the CDR3 is 15 residues. CDR1 and CDR2 from the germline V gene are SGHDN and FVKESK. CDR3 protein: CASSRWGGLMNEQFF. The DNA for the CDR3 is TGTGCCAGCAGCCGATGGGGGGGCCTGATGAATGAGCAGTTCTTC.

The chain employs TRBV30 and TRBJ2-1; D is perhaps TRBD1 (6 bases). Deletions cut 6 bases from V and 0 bases from J, with 12 bases between. This CDR3 contains 14 residues. Germline V lookup: CDR1 GTSNPN, CDR2 SVGIG (reference sequence). The CDR3 reads CACLQGYSYNEQFF. The CDR3 nucleotides read TGTGCCTGCCTACAGGGATACTCCTACAATGAGCAGTTCTTC.

This chain uses TRBV9 with TRBJ2-7; TRBD2 matches at 7 bases. Germline V lookup: CDR1 SGDLS, CDR2 YYNGEE. The CDR3 totals 14 residues. Trimming removed 3 bases from V and 4 bases from J; junction bases left unmatched: 7. The CDR3 sequence: CASSASGTKYEQYF. Written as DNA, the CDR3 is TGTGCCAGCAGCGCTTCCGGGACTAAGTACGAGCAGTACTTC.

The gene calls are TRBV10-1 and TRBJ1-5; 8 positions match TRBD1. In germline, CDR1 is WNHNN, CDR2 SYGVQD (reference sequence). This CDR3 is built from 21 residues. V lost 2 bases, J lost 2 bases, and 20 bases stayed unmatched. The CDR3 DNA is TGCGCCAGCAGTGAGCCCCCCCTGGGCAGGGGGCGAGGTGAATGCAATCAGCCCCAGCATTTT. Translation gives CASSEPPLGRGRGECNQPQHF.

This clone was seen only once. The rearrangement uses TRBV28 and TRBJ1-5; 8 bases agree with TRBD1. The V gene end was trimmed by 5 bases and the J gene end by 6 bases; junction bases not matched to a gene: 15. Germline V gene data show CDR1 as MDHEN and CDR2 as SYDVKM. The CDR3 totals 17 residues. CDR3 residues: CASSRGKAGGGAQPQHF. CDR3 DNA sequence: TGTGCCAGCAGTAGGGGAAAGGCAGGGGGCGGGGCTCAGCCCCAGCATTTT.

V is TRBV15 and J is TRBJ2-5; 8 bases map to TRBD1. The J segment lost 0 bases and the V segment lost 0 bases, leaving 6 bases of the junction unmatched. Germline CDR1 is LNHNV and CDR2 is YYDKDF (reference sequence). CDR3 size: 17 residues. CDR3 region: CATSRDWDRPYQETQYF. CDR3 DNA: TGTGCCACCAGCAGAGATTGGGACAGGCCGTACCAAGAGACCCAGTACTTC.

The rearrangement uses TRBV7-3 and TRBJ2-1, with unresolved D. The CDR3 spans 11 residues. The V end lost 3 bases, the J end lost 6 bases, and 3 bases lay between the germline ends. CDR1 SGHTA and CDR2 FQGTGA come from the germline V gene. The CDR3 DNA sequence: TGTGCCAGCAGCTTCGGCAATGAGCAGTTCTTC. This translates into CASSFGNEQFF.

The J gene is TRBJ2-2, the V gene TRBV7-3; 7 bases are a match to TRBD2. The CDR3 has 15 residues. Germline V lookup: CDR1 SGHTA, CDR2 FQGTGA. The V gene end was trimmed by 2 bases and the J gene end by 0 bases; junction bases not matched to a gene: 0. Written as DNA, the CDR3 is TGTGCCAGCAGCTTAGGACTAGCGAACACCGGGGAGCTGTTTTTT. This sequence encodes CASSLGLANTGELFF.

This clone was counted a single time. V is TRBV27 and J is TRBJ2-3; D perhaps matches TRBD2 (6 bases). V was cut by 5 bases and J by 3 bases, with 24 bases left in between. CDR1 MNHEY and CDR2 SMNVEV come from the germline V gene (reference sequence). This CDR3 has 18 amino acids. The CDR3 here is CASSGRARRLDKTDTQYF. The CDR3 coding sequence is TGTGCCAGCAGTGGCCGGGCCAGGCGACTAGACAAGACAGATACGCAGTATTTT.

This rearrangement joins TRBV29-1 to TRBJ1-1, with TRBD1 matching over 7 bases. The CDR3 contains 13 residues. The trim removed 7 bases at V and 1 base at J, leaving 6 bases unmatched. The V gene's germline CDR1 is SQVTM and CDR2 ANQGSEA. CDR3 sequence reads: CSDSGGGNTEAFF. DNA of the CDR3: TGCAGCGACTCAGGGGGAGGGAACACTGAAGCTTTCTTT.

This chain links TRBV5-1 with TRBJ2-3, with 13 positions matching TRBD2. CDR1 and CDR2 (germline): SGHRS, YFSETQ. V shed 5 bases, J shed 4 bases, and the junction held 7 bases outside the gene matches. The CDR3 sequence is 16 residues long. The CDR3: CASSPTSGGASDTQYF. CDR3 nucleotides: TGCGCCAGCAGTCCTACTAGCGGGGGGGCCTCAGATACGCAGTATTTT.

The chain links TRBV14 to TRBJ2-1, with 14 positions matching TRBD2. The CDR3 loop spans 19 amino acids. V lost 0 bases to trimming and J lost 3 bases; unmatched junction nucleotides: 7. The germline CDR1 and CDR2 sequences are SGHDN and FVKESK. The CDR3 DNA is TGTGCCAGCAGCCAAGATCCCGGGACTAGCGGGAGAAACTACAATGAGCAGTTCTTC. This sequence encodes CASSQDPGTSGRNYNEQFF. Looking up the rest from reference TRBV14 and TRBJ2-1 gives the full variable domain: EAGVTQFPSHSVIEKGQTVTLRCDPISGHDNLYWYRRVMGKEIKFLLHFVKESKQDESGMPNNRFLAERTGGTYSTLKVQPAELEDSGVYFCASSQDPGTSGRNYNEQFFGPGTRLTVL.

The V call is TRBV7-9, the J call TRBJ2-5; D is uncertain. With 1 base removed from V and 2 bases from J, the gap between germline ends came to 11 bases. The germline V gene encodes CDR1 SEHNR and CDR2 FQNEAQ (reference sequence). CDR3 size: 15 residues. The CDR3 coding sequence is TGTGCCAGCAGCTTAGAAAGTTACAGACAAGAGACCCAGTACTTC. Its translation: CASSLESYRQETQYF.

This clone came up once. The rearrangement links TRBV6-6 to TRBJ2-2, with a weak D call TRBD1 (5 bases). The CDR3 contains 14 residues. Germline V lookup: CDR1 MNHNY, CDR2 SVGAGI (reference sequence). V dropped 2 bases and J dropped 6 bases, with 10 bases sitting between them. The CDR3 here is CASSYKQGSGELFF. As DNA, the CDR3 is TGTGCCAGCAGTTACAAGCAGGGCTCCGGGGAGCTGTTTTTT.

J is TRBJ1-1 and V is TRBV27, with 7 bases fitting TRBD1. The CDR3 runs 13 residues. V dropped 4 bases and J dropped 6; count of bases not matched to a gene: 5. The germline gives CDR1 MNHEY, CDR2 SMNVEV (reference sequence). Here the CDR3 DNA reads TGTGCCAGCAGTTCCCTCGACAGGGCTGAAGCTTTCTTT. Translating it yields CASSSLDRAEAFF.

This chain joins TRBV9 and TRBJ2-7; possible D gene TRBD1, 6 bases. V lost 0 bases, J lost 2 bases, and 9 bases lay in between. This CDR3 has 14 amino acids. CDR1 is SGDLS and CDR2 is YYNGEE in the germline V gene. DNA of the CDR3: TGTGCCAGCAGCGTAGGACAGGACCCCTACGAGCAGTACTTC. It yields the protein CASSVGQDPYEQYF.

The chain recombines TRBV18 with TRBJ2-2; 8 bases are a match to TRBD2. Germline V gene data show CDR1 as KGHSH and CDR2 as LQKENI. The trim removed 4 bases at V and 6 bases at J, leaving 10 bases unmatched. This CDR3 is 16 amino acids long. The CDR3 region has the DNA TGTGCCAGCTCACTTCTCGGGAGGGCCATCTCCGGGGAGCTGTTTTTT. Amino acids: CASSLLGRAISGELFF.

This chain joins TRBV5-6 and TRBJ2-2; 7 bases are a match to TRBD2. Germline-derived CDR1 and CDR2 are SGHDT and YYEEEE. Germline trimming cut 5 bases from V and 5 bases from J; bases unmatched to any gene: 9. This CDR3 contains 15 residues. The chain's CDR3 is CASRPERGGTGELFF. The CDR3, as DNA: TGTGCCAGCAGACCCGAGCGGGGAGGGACCGGGGAGCTGTTTTTT.

The chain combines TRBV19 with TRBJ2-3; 8 bases map to TRBD2. The CDR3 covers 14 residues. The trim removed 6 bases at V and 3 bases at J, leaving 5 bases unmatched. Germline-derived CDR1 and CDR2 are LNHDA and SQIVND (reference sequence). The CDR3 DNA reads TGTGCCAGTAGACGGGAGGGCTTGACAGATACGCAGTATTTT. Translating gives CASRREGLTDTQYF.